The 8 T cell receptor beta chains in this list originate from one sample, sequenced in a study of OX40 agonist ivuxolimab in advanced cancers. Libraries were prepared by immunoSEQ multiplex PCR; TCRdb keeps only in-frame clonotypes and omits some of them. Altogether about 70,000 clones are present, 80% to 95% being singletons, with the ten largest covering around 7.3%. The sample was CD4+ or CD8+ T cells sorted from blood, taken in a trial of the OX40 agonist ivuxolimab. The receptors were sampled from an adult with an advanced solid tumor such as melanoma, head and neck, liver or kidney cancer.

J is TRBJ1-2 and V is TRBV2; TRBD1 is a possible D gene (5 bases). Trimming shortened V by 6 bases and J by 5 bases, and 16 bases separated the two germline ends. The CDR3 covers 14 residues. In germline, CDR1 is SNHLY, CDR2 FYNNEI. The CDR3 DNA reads TGTGCCAGCAGGGGGTATGGGACTTCATATGGCTACACCTTC. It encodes CASRGYGTSYGYTF.

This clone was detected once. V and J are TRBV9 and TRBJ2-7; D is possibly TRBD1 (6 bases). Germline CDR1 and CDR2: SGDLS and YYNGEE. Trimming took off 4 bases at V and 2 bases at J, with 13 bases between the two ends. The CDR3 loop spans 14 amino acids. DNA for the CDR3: TGTGCCAGCAGCTCGTCGACAGGACCCTACGAGCAGTACTTC. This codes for CASSSSTGPYEQYF.

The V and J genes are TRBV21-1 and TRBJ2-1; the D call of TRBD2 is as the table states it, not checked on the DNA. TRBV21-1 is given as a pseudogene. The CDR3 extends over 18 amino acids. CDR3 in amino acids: CASSALGAGGKPNNEQFF. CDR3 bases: TGTGCCAGCAGCGCCTTAGGGGCGGGGGGCAAACCTAACAATGAGCAGTTCTTC.

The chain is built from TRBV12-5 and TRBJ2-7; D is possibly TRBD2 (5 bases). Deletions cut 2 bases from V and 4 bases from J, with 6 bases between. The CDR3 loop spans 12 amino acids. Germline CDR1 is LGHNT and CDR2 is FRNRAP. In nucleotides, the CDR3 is TGTGCTAGTGGTTTGACGGGATACGAGCAGTACTTC. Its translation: CASGLTGYEQYF.

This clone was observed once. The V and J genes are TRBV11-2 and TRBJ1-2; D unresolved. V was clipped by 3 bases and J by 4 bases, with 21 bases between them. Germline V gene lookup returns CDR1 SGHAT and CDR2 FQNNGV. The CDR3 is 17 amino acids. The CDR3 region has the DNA TGTGCCAGCAGCTTGGTCGTCAGTGCCGAAAGGTTCTATGGCTACACCTTC. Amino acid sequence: CASSLVVSAERFYGYTF.

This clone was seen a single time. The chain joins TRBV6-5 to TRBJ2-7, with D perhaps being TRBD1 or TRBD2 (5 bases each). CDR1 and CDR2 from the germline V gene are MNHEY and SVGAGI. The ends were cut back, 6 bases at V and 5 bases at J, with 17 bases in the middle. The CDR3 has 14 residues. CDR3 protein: CASRAPSGRDEQYF. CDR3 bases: TGTGCCAGCAGGGCTCCCTCGGGGCGCGACGAGCAGTACTTC.

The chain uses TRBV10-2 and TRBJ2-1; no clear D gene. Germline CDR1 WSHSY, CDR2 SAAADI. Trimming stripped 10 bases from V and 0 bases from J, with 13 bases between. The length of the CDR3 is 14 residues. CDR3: CATNPVFSYNEQFF. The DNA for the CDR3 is TGCGCCACCAACCCCGTATTCTCCTACAATGAGCAGTTCTTC.

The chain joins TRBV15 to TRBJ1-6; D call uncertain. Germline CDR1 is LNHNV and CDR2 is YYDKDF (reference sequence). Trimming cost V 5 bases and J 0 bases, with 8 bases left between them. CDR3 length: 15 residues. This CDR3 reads CATSVTSSYNSPLHF. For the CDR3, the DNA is TGTGCCACCAGCGTTACGAGCTCCTATAATTCACCCCTCCACTTT.